A selection of T cell receptor beta chains follows, all from one sample in a study of low-dose radiotherapy and immunotherapy resistance in tumors. TCRdb re-analysed the reads in MiXCR, keeping a single row per CDR3 protein. The sample has 80,000 to 90,000 distinct CDR3 sequences, about a sixth seen once. The material sequenced was PBMCs, taken before treatment. The source is a male donor with prostate cancer. Both conserved end residues are part of each CDR3. The order of the fields is D gene, clone size, V gene, J gene, CDR3 protein, CDR3 DNA. D genes are given only for firm matches. Size is stated for part of the rows, as once, few or many counts, or as a class when the clone is expanded.

-	many	TRBV4-1	TRBJ2-3	CASGSPGGPSTDTQYF	TGCGCCAGCGGCTCACCCGGGGGGCCTAGCACAGATACGCAGTATTTT
TRBD1	many	TRBV6-1	TRBJ1-5	CASSGGQGSNQPQHF	TGTGCCAGCAGTGGGGGACAGGGGAGCAATCAGCCCCAGCATTTT
TRBD1	few	TRBV5-1	TRBJ2-2	CASTPTPQGGNTGELFF	TGCGCCAGCACACCCACTCCACAGGGGGGGAACACCGGGGAGCTGTTTTTT
-	many	TRBV14	TRBJ2-4	CASSQVGLSKNIQYF	TGTGCCAGCAGCCAAGTGGGGTTATCCAAAAACATTCAGTACTTC
-	-	TRBV18	TRBJ2-7	CASSPSRGTPSWGQYF	TGTGCCAGCTCACCGTCCCGGGGGACTCCCTCTTGGGGGCAGTACTTC
-	many	TRBV5-1	TRBJ1-5	CASRPTAISNQPQHF	TGCGCCAGCAGACCGACAGCCATTAGCAATCAGCCCCAGCATTTT
TRBD2	few	TRBV11-2	TRBJ2-3	CASTLAGGLSTDTQYF	TGTGCCAGCACCCTAGCGGGGGGGCTAAGCACAGATACGCAGTATTTT
-	-	TRBV5-1	TRBJ2-7	CASTGTSTLYEQYF	TGCGCCAGCACGGGAACTTCAACGCTCTACGAGCAGTACTTC
-	many	TRBV9	TRBJ2-2	CASSVRSGLLNTGELFF	TGTGCCAGCAGCGTAAGGTCCGGACTCCTGAACACCGGGGAGCTGTTTTTT
-	-	TRBV20-1	TRBJ2-5	CSAAGSGLETQYF	TGCAGTGCTGCGGGCTCAGGGCTCGAGACCCAGTACTTC
-	few	TRBV11-2	TRBJ1-1	CASSPPGVSEAFF	TGTGCCAGCAGCCCCCCGGGGGTCTCTGAAGCTTTCTTT
-	-	TRBV6-6	TRBJ2-7	CASSYGSSSYEQYF	TGTGCCAGCAGTTATGGCTCCAGCTCCTACGAGCAGTACTTC
-	many	TRBV28	TRBJ2-2	CASTPRDRLVSNTGELFF	TGTGCCAGCACCCCCCGGGACCGCCTAGTTTCGAACACCGGGGAGCTGTTTTTT
-	many	TRBV27	TRBJ1-1	CASSSGTQWSWDTEAFF	TGTGCCAGCAGCTCCGGGACTCAATGGAGCTGGGACACTGAAGCTTTCTTT
-	many	TRBV5-1	TRBJ2-2	CASSKDTTNTGELFF	TGCGCCAGCTCTAAGGACACTACGAACACCGGGGAGCTGTTTTTT
TRBD2	many	TRBV2	TRBJ2-1	CASGGTSGAADYNEQFF	TGTGCCAGCGGTGGGACTAGCGGGGCTGCTGACTACAATGAGCAGTTCTTC
TRBD2	many	TRBV29-1	TRBJ2-1	CSASGGAYNEQFF	TGCAGCGCTAGCGGGGGGGCTTACAATGAGCAGTTCTTC
TRBD2	many	TRBV19	TRBJ2-5	CASSRTSVPSETQYF	TGTGCCAGTAGTCGGACTAGCGTCCCATCAGAGACCCAGTACTTC
-	few	TRBV24-1	TRBJ1-5	CATSDLQGRTSNQPQHF	TGTGCCACCAGTGATTTGCAGGGCAGAACTAGCAATCAGCCCCAGCATTTT
-	many	TRBV29-1	TRBJ2-5	CSVSQRLQETQYF	TGCAGCGTCTCACAGCGACTCCAAGAGACCCAGTACTTC
TRBD2	many	TRBV27	TRBJ2-3	CASSHGWRGDRTDTQYF	TGTGCCAGCAGTCATGGGTGGCGGGGGGACCGCACAGATACGCAGTATTTT
-	many	TRBV2	TRBJ2-1	CASSDPGRGDNEQFF	TGTGCCAGCAGTGATCCGGGTCGAGGGGACAATGAGCAGTTCTTC
-	many	TRBV25-1	TRBJ2-1	CASSDVPRLGSYNEQFF	TGTGCCAGCAGTGATGTTCCCCGCTTAGGCTCCTACAATGAGCAGTTCTTC
-	few	TRBV2	TRBJ1-5	CASSERSGGNQPQHF	TGTGCCAGCAGTGAAAGATCAGGGGGCAATCAGCCCCAGCATTTT
-	many	TRBV7-9	TRBJ2-3	CASSLPGIVDTQYF	TGTGCCAGCAGCTTACCGGGGATCGTGGATACGCAGTATTTT
TRBD2	many	TRBV20-1	TRBJ2-3	CSASLAGGDTDTQYF	TGCAGTGCGAGCTTAGCGGGGGGGGACACAGATACGCAGTATTTT
-	many	TRBV29-1	TRBJ1-3	CSVEGAGSSGNTIYF	TGCAGCGTTGAAGGGGCCGGGTCTTCAGGAAACACCATATATTTT
-	many	TRBV10-3	TRBJ2-7	CAISFNTNPYEQYF	TGTGCCATCAGTTTTAACACGAATCCCTACGAGCAGTACTTC
-	many	TRBV7-9	TRBJ1-1	CASSSLQGFDTEAFF	TGTGCCAGCAGCTCCCTACAGGGATTTGACACTGAAGCTTTCTTT
TRBD2	-	TRBV9	TRBJ2-3	CASGGGTTDTQYF	TGTGCCAGCGGCGGGGGGACCACAGATACGCAGTATTTT
-	-	TRBV5-1	TRBJ2-1	CASSSPAGNEQFF	TGCGCCAGCAGCTCCCCAGCGGGCAATGAGCAGTTCTTC
-	many	TRBV19	TRBJ1-5	CASSIGVQPNQPQHF	TGTGCCAGTAGTATAGGGGTACAGCCTAATCAGCCCCAGCATTTT
TRBD2	few	TRBV20-1	TRBJ2-7	CSAPGEGGEDEQYF	TGCAGTGCTCCGGGGGAGGGCGGTGAAGACGAGCAGTACTTC
-	few	TRBV5-6	TRBJ2-3	CASSLAWDTDTQYF	TGTGCCAGCAGCTTGGCCTGGGACACAGATACGCAGTATTTT
-	many	TRBV14	TRBJ2-4	CASSQDPGKNIQYF	TGTGCCAGCAGCCAAGACCCAGGGAAAAACATTCAGTACTTC
TRBD2	-	TRBV23-1	TRBJ2-7	CASSLVSVCQANRTSRPYEQYF	TGCGCCAGCAGTCTGGTATCGGTTTGTCAAGCTAACCGGACTAGCCGCCCCTACGAGCAGTACTTC
TRBD2	-	TRBV7-8	TRBJ2-5	CASSLASVVAGAQETQYF	TGTGCCAGCAGCTTAGCGTCGGTGGTAGCGGGGGCGCAAGAGACCCAGTACTTC
-	many	TRBV7-2	TRBJ2-3	CASSLMGDTQYF	TGTGCCAGCAGCTTAATGGGAGATACGCAGTATTTT
TRBD2	many	TRBV2	TRBJ2-5	CASSELAGGETQYF	TGTGCCAGCAGTGAGCTAGCGGGGGGGGAGACCCAGTACTTC
-	few	TRBV4-2	TRBJ1-1	CASSQPAGGGTEAFF	TGTGCCAGCAGCCAACCAGCGGGGGGAGGCACTGAAGCTTTCTTT
-	many	TRBV5-1	TRBJ2-1	CASSLEGLVTYGNEQFF	TGCGCCAGCAGCTTGGAAGGGTTGGTAACCTACGGCAATGAGCAGTTCTTC
-	many	TRBV29-1	TRBJ2-7	CSVGEQRPEQYF	TGCAGCGTTGGGGAGCAGAGGCCCGAGCAGTACTTC
-	many	TRBV5-1	TRBJ1-6	CASSLDGGEGNSPLHF	TGCGCCAGCAGCTTGGATGGGGGCGAGGGTAATTCACCCCTCCACTTT
TRBD2	many	TRBV20-1	TRBJ2-1	CSARLAGGSYNEQFF	TGCAGTGCAAGACTAGCGGGGGGTTCCTACAATGAGCAGTTCTTC
-	many	TRBV19	TRBJ2-5	CASSIELALQETQYF	TGTGCCAGTAGTATAGAGTTGGCACTTCAAGAGACCCAGTACTTC
TRBD2	many	TRBV11-2	TRBJ2-3	CASRFRGLAVDTDTQYF	TGTGCCAGCAGGTTTAGAGGCCTAGCGGTGGACACAGATACGCAGTATTTT
-	few	TRBV5-4	TRBJ2-3	CASSPTTDTQYF	TGTGCCAGCTCGCCAACCACAGATACGCAGTATTTT
-	many	TRBV11-2	TRBJ2-3	CASSVREITDTQYF	TGTGCCAGCAGCGTGAGGGAAATCACAGATACGCAGTATTTT
-	many	TRBV6-2/TRBV6-3	TRBJ2-7	CASSYDAGLTYEQYF	TGTGCCAGCAGTTACGATGCAGGCTTGACCTACGAGCAGTACTTC
-	many	TRBV21-1	TRBJ2-5	CASSKGPSDLTQYF	TGTGCCAGCAGCAAAGGGCCTTCCGATCTGACCCAGTACTTC
-	-	TRBV27	TRBJ2-6	CASSSRLGGGYHSGANVLTF	TGTGCCAGCAGTTCCCGTTTGGGGGGGGGCTATCACTCTGGGGCCAACGTCCTGACTTTC
TRBD1	many	TRBV5-1	TRBJ2-7	CASSPTPDRSSGEQYF	TGCGCCAGCAGCCCTACGCCGGACAGGTCCTCGGGGGAGCAGTACTTC
-	many	TRBV6-2/TRBV6-3	TRBJ2-2	CASSYYGELFF	TGTGCCAGCAGTTACTACGGGGAGCTGTTTTTT
-	many	TRBV18	TRBJ2-1	CASSPLSGISYNEQFF	TGTGCCAGCTCACCATTGTCAGGGATCTCCTACAATGAGCAGTTCTTC
TRBD2	-	TRBV5-1	TRBJ2-3	CASSLTSGGSPTTQYF	TGCGCCAGCAGCCTGACTAGCGGGGGGAGTCCGACTACGCAGTATTTT
-	few	TRBV12-3/TRBV12-4	TRBJ1-1	CASSLGAAGAEAFF	TGTGCCAGCAGTTTGGGGGCCGCAGGGGCTGAAGCTTTCTTT
-	-	TRBV5-6	TRBJ1-2	CASSLPQDDGYTF	TGTGCCAGCAGCTTGCCGCAGGACGATGGCTACACCTTC